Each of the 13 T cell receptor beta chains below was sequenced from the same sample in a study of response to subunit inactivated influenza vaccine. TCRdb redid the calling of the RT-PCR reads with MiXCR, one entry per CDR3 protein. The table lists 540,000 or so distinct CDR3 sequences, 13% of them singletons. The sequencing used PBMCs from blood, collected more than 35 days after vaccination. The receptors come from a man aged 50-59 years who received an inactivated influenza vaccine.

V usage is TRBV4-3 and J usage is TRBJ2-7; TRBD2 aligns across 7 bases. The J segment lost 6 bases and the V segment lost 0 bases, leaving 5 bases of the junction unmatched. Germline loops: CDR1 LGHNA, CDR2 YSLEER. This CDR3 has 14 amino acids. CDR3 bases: TGCGCCAGCAGCCAAGATGCGGGGGTAAGCGAGCAGTACTTC. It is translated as CASSQDAGVSEQYF.

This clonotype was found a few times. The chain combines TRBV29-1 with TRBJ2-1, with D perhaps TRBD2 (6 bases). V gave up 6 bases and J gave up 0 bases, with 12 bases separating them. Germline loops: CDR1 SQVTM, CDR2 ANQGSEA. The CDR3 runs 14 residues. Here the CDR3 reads CSVPDGSSYNEQFF. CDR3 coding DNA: TGCAGCGTCCCCGACGGGAGCTCCTACAATGAGCAGTTCTTC.

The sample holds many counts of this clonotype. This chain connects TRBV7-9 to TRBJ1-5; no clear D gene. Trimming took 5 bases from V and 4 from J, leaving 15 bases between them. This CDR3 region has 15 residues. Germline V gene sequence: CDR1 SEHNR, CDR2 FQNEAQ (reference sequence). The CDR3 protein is CASSPGGWENQPQHF. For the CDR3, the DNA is TGTGCCAGCAGCCCTGGCGGATGGGAGAATCAGCCCCAGCATTTT.

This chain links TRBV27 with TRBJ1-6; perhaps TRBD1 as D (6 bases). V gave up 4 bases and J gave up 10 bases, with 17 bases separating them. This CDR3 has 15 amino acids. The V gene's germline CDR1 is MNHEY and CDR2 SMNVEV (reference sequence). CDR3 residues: CASSSDSPVGSPLHF. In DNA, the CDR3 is TGTGCCAGCAGTTCGGACAGCCCGGTCGGGTCACCCCTCCACTTT.

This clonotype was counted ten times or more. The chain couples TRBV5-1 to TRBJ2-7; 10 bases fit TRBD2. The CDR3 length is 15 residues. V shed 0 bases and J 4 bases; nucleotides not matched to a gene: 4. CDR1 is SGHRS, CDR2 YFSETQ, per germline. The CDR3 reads CASSLVSSGSYEQYF. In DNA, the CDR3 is TGCGCCAGCAGCTTGGTGTCTAGCGGGAGTTACGAGCAGTACTTC.

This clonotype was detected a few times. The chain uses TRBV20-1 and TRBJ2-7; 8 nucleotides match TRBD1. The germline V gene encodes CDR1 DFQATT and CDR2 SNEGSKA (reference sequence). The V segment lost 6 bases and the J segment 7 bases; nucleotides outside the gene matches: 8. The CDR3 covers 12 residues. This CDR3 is CSARGRNEEQYF. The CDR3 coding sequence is TGCAGTGCCAGGGGGCGGAATGAGGAGCAGTACTTC.

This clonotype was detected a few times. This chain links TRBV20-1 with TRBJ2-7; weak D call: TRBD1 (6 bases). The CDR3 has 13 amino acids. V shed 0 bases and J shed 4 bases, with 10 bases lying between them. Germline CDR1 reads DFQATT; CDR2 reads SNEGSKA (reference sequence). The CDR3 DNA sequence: TGCAGTGCTAGAGATCTAGGGGGATACGAGCAGTACTTC. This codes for CSARDLGGYEQYF.

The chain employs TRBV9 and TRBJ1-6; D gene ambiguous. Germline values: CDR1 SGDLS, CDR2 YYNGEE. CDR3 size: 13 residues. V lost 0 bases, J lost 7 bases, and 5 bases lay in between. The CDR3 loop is CASSVASNSPLHF. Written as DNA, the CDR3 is TGTGCCAGCAGCGTAGCCAGCAATTCACCCCTCCACTTT.

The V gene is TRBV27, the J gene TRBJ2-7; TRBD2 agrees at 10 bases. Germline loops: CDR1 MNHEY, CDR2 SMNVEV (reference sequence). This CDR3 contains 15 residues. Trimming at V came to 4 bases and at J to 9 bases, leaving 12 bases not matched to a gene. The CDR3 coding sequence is TGTGCCAGCAGTTCGAAGCGGGGGGGATTGGTAGTGCAGTACTTC. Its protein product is CASSSKRGGLVVQYF.

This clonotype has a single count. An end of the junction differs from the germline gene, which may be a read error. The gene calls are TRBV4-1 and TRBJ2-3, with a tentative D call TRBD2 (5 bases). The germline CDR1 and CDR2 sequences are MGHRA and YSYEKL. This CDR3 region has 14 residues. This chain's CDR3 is CDSSPDEGRDTQYF. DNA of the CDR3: TGCGACAGCAGCCCAGATGAGGGTAGGGATACGCAGTATTTT.

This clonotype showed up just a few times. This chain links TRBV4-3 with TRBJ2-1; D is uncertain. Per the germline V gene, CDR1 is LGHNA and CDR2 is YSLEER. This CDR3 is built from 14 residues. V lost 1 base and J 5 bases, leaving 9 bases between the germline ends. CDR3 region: CASSQAQWDNEQFF. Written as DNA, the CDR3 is TGCGCCAGCAGCCAAGCCCAGTGGGACAATGAGCAGTTCTTC.

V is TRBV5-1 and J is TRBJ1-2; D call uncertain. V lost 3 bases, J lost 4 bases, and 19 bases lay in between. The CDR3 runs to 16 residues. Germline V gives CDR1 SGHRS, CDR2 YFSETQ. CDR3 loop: CASSSISGRASYGYTF. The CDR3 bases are TGCGCCAGCAGCTCCATTTCCGGTAGAGCCTCCTATGGCTACACCTTC.

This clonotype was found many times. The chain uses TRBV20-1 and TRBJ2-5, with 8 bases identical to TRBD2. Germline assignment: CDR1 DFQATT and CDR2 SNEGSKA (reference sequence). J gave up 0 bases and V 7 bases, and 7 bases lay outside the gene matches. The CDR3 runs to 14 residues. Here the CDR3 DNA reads TGCAGTGTTATACGGGGGGGTAACCAAGAGACCCAGTACTTC. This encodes CSVIRGGNQETQYF.